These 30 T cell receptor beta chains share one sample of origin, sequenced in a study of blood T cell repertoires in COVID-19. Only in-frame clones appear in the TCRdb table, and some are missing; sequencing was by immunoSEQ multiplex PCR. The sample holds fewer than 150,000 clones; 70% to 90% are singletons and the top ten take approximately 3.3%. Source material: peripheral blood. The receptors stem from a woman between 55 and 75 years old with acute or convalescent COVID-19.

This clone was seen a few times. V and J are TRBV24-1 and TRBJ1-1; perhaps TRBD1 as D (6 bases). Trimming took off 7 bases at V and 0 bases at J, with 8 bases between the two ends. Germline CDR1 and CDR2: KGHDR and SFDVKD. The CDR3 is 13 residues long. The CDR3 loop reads CATRQGLNTEAFF. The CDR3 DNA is TGTGCCACCAGACAGGGTCTGAACACTGAAGCTTTCTTT.

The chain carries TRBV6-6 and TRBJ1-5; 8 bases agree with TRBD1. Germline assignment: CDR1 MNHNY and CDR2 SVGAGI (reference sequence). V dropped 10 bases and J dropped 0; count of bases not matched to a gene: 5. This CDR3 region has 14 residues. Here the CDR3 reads CATSGGYSNQPQHF. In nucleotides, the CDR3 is TGTGCCACCTCAGGGGGCTATAGCAATCAGCCCCAGCATTTT.

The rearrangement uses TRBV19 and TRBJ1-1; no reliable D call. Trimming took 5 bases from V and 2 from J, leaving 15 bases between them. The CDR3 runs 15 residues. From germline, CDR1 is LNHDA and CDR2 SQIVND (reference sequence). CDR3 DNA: TGTGCCAGTAGTGTGTCCGCCAGGCAAAACACTGAAGCTTTCTTT. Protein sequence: CASSVSARQNTEAFF.

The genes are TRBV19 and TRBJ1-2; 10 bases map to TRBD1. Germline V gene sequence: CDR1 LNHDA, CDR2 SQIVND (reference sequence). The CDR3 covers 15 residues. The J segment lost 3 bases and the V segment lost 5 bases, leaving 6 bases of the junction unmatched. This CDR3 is CASSPRQGAYYGYTF. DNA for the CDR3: TGTGCCAGTAGTCCGCGACAGGGGGCATACTATGGCTACACCTTC.

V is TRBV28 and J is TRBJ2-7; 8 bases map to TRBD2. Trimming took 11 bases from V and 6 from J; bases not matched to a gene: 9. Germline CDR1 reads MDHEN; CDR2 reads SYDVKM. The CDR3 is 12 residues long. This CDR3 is CAAREGRGEQYF. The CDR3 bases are TGTGCCGCTCGGGAGGGCCGGGGCGAGCAGTACTTC.

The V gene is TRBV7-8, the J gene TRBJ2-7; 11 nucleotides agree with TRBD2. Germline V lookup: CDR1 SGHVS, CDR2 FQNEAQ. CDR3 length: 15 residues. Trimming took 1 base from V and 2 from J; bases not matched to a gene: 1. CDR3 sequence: CASSLGLAGPYEQYV. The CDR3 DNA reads TGTGCCAGCAGCTTAGGACTAGCGGGACCCTACGAGCAGTACGTC.

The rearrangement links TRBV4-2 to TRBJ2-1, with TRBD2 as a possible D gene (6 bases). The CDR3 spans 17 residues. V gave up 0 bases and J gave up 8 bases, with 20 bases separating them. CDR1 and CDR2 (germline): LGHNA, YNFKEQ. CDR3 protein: CASSQEGISGNPYEQFF. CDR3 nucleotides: TGTGCCAGCAGCCAAGAGGGAATTAGCGGAAATCCATATGAGCAGTTCTTC.

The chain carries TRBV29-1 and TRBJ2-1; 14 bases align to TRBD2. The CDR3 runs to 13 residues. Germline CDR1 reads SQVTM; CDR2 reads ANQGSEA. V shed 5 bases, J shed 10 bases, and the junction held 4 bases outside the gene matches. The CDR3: CSVRLAGGREQFF. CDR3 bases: TGCAGCGTTAGACTAGCGGGAGGGAGGGAGCAGTTCTTC.

CDR3 nucleotide sequence: TGTGCCAGCAGCCCTCAGGCAGGGGGCTTGGCTGAAGCTTTCTTT. Amino acids: CASSPQAGGLAEAFF. The rearrangement uses TRBV11-1 and TRBJ1-1; 8 bases are shared with TRBD1. Germline assignment: CDR1 SGHAT and CDR2 FQDESV (reference sequence). Trimming removed 5 bases from V and 6 bases from J; junction bases left unmatched: 11. There are 15 residues in the CDR3.

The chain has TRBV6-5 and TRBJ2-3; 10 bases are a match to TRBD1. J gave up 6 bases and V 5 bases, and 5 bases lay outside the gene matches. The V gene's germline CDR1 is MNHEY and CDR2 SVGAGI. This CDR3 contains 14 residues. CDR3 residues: CASSTGGQGDTQYF. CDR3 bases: TGTGCCAGCAGTACCGGGGGACAGGGGGATACGCAGTATTTT.

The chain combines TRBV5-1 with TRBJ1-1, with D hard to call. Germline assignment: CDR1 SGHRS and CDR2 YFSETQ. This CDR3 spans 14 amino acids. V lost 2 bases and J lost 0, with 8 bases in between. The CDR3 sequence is CASSFDNMNTEAFF. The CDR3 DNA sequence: TGCGCCAGCAGCTTTGACAACATGAACACTGAAGCTTTCTTT.

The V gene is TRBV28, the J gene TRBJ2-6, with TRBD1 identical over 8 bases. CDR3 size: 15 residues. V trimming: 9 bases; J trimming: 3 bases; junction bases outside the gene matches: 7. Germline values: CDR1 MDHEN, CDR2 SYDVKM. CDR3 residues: CASAGQAFGANVLTF. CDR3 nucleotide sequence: TGTGCCAGTGCGGGACAGGCATTTGGGGCCAACGTCCTGACTTTC.

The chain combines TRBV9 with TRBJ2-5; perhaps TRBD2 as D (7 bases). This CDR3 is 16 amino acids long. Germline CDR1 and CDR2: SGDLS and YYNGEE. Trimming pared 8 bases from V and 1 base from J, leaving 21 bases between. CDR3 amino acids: CASAVTQGGVQETQYF. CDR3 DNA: TGTGCCAGTGCGGTGACTCAAGGGGGGGTCCAAGAGACCCAGTACTTC.

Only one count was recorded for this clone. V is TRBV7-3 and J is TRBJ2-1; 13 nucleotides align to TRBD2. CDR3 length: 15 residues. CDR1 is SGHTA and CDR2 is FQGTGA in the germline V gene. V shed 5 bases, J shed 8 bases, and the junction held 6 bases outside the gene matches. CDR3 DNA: TGTGCCAGCAGCCCAGGACTAGCGGGAGCGTATGAGCAGTTCTTC. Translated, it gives CASSPGLAGAYEQFF. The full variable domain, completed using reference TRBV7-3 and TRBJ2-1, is GAGVSQTPSNKVTEKGKYVELRCDPISGHTALYWYRQSLGQGPEFLIYFQGTGAADDSGLPNDRFFAVRPEGSVSTLKIQRTERGDSAVYLCASSPGLAGAYEQFFGPGTRLTVL.

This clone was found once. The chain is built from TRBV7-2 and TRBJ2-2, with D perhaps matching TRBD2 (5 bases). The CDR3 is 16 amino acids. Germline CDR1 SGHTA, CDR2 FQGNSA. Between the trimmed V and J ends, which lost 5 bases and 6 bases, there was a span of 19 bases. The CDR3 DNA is TGTGCCAGCAGCGTTAGGTGGCGGCCGAGGGCCGGGGAGCTGTTTTTT. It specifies CASSVRWRPRAGELFF. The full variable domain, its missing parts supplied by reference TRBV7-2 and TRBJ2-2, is GAGVSQSPSNKVTEKGKDVELRCDPISGHTALYWYRQSLGQGLEFLIYFQGNSAPDKSGLPSDRFSAERTGGSVSTLTIQRTQQEDSAVYLCASSVRWRPRAGELFFGEGSRLTVL.

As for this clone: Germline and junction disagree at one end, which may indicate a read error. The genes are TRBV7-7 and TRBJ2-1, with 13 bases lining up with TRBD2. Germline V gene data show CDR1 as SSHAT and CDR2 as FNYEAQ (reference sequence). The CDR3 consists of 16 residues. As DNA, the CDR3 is TGTGCTAGCAGTCGGGGACTAGCGGGAAAAGACAATGAGCAGTTCTTC. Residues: CASSRGLAGKDNEQFF. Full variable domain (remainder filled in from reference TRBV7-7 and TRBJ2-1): GAGVSQSPRYKVTKRGQDVTLRCDPISSHATLYWYQQALGQGPEFLTYFNYEAQPDKSGLPSDRFSAERPEGSISTLTIQRTEQRDSAMYRCASSRGLAGKDNEQFFGPGTRLTVL.

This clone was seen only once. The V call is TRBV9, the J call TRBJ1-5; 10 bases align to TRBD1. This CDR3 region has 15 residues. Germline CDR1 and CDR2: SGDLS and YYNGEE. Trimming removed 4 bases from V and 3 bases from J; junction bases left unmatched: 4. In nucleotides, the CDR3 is TGTGCCAGCAGCTCCGGACAGGGGGACAATCAGCCCCAGCATTTT. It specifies CASSSGQGDNQPQHF.

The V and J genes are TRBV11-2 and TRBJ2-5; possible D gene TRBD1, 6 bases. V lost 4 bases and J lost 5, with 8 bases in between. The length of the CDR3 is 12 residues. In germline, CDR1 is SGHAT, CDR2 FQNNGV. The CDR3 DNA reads TGTGCCAGCAGCTCAGGGGATGAGACCCAGTACTTC. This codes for CASSSGDETQYF.

CDR3 protein: CATSDLKRGYNEQFF. CDR3 in DNA: TGTGCCACCAGTGATTTGAAGCGGGGCTACAATGAGCAGTTCTTC. The chain is built from TRBV24-1 and TRBJ2-1; 7 nucleotides align to TRBD2. The germline gives CDR1 KGHDR, CDR2 SFDVKD. The CDR3 has 15 residues. The V and J ends lost 0 bases and 3 bases, in that order; junction bases with no gene match: 1.

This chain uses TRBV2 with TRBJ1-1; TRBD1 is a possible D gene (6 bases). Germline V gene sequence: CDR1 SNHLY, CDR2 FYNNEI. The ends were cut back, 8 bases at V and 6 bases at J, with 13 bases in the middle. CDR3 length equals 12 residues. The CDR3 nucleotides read TGTGCCAGCCATCCAGGGGCGCCTGAAGCTTTCTTT. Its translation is CASHPGAPEAFF.

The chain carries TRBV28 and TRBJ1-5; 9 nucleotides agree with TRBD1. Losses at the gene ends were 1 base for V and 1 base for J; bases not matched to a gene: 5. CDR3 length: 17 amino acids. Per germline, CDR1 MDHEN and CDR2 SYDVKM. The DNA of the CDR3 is TGTGCCAGCAGTTTATTGGGACAGGGTTGGAGCAATCAGCCCCAGCATTTT. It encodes CASSLLGQGWSNQPQHF.

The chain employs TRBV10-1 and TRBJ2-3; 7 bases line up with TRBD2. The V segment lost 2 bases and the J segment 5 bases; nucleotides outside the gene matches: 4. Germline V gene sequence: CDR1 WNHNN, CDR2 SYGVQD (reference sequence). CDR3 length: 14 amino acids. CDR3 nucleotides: TGCGCCAGCAGTGAGAGGGACTATCTAGATACGCAGTATTTT. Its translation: CASSERDYLDTQYF.

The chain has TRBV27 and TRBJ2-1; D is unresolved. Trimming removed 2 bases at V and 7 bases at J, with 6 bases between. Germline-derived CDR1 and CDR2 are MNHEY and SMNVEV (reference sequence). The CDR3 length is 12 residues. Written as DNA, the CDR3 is TGTGCCAGCAGTTTAGTTCGGAATGAGCAGTTCTTC. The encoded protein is CASSLVRNEQFF.

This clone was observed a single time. CDR3 loop: CASSQPLASTDTQYF. In DNA form, the CDR3 reads TGTGCCAGCAGCCAACCCTTAGCCAGCACAGATACGCAGTATTTT. The chain uses TRBV3-1 (or the pseudogene TRBV3-2) and TRBJ2-3; no clear D gene. The germline gives CDR1 LGHDT, CDR2 YNNKEL (reference sequence). V was trimmed by 2 bases and J by 0 bases, leaving 9 bases between them. The CDR3 has 15 amino acids.

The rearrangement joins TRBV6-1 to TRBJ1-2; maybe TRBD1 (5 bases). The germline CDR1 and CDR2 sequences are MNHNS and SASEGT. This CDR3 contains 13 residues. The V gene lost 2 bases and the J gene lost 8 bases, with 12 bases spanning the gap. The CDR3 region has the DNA TGTGCCAGCAGTGAATCGGGGGTCGACGGCTACACCTTC. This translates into CASSESGVDGYTF.

The CDR3 here is CASSIIRQAYVQPQHF. The CDR3 nucleotides read TGTGCCAGTAGTATCATCCGACAGGCGTACGTTCAGCCCCAGCATTTT. This sequence joins TRBV19 and TRBJ1-5; D is perhaps TRBD1 (6 bases). In germline, CDR1 is LNHDA, CDR2 SQIVND (reference sequence). The CDR3 loop spans 16 amino acids. The V and J ends lost 3 bases and 6 bases respectively, with 18 bases between them.

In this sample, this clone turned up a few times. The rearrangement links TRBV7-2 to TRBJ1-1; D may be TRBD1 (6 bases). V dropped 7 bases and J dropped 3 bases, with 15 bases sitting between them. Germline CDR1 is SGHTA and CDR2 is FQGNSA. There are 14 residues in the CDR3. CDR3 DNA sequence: TGTGCCAGCAACCGCAGGGGTGTAGACACTGAAGCTTTCTTT. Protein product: CASNRRGVDTEAFF.

The CDR3 DNA follows: TGTGCCAGCAGTTTTTATCCCTCGGGGGGTATGAACACTGAAGCTTTCTTT. Amino acid sequence: CASSFYPSGGMNTEAFF. The J gene is TRBJ1-1, the V gene TRBV27; a weak D match, TRBD1 (5 bases). V was pared by 3 bases and J by 0 bases, with 17 bases between. The germline CDR1 and CDR2 sequences are MNHEY and SMNVEV (reference sequence). The CDR3 has 17 residues.

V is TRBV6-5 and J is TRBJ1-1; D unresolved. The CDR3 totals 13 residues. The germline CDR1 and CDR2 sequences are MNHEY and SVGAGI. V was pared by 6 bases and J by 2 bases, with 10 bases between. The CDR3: CASRVTVNTEAFF. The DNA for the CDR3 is TGTGCCAGCAGGGTCACAGTTAACACTGAAGCTTTCTTT.

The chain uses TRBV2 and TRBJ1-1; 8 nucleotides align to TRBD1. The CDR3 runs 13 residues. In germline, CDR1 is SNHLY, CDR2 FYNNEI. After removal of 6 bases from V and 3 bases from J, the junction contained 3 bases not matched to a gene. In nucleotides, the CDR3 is TGTGCCAGCAGGTCCAGGGGGCACACTGAAGCTTTCTTT. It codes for CASRSRGHTEAFF. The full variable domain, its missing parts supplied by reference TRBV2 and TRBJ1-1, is EPEVTQTPSHQVTQMGQEVILRCVPISNHLYFYWYRQILGQKVEFLVSFYNNEISEKSEIFDDQFSVERPDGSNFTLKIRSTKLEDSAMYFCASRSRGHTEAFFGQGTRLTVV.